This T cell receptor beta chain originates from a study of T cells in Graves' hyperthyroidism and ophthalmopathy. Germline CDR1 and CDR2: MGHRA and YSYEKL. The CDR3 has 13 amino acids. The V end lost 2 bases, the J end lost 10 bases, and 12 bases lay between the germline ends. Researchers amplified the TCR beta CDR3 regions from RNA transcripts. The primer set for the first-round RT-PCR of the TCR CDR3 was HTBI. Via MiXCR, TCRdb re-called the multiplex PCR reads, giving one row per CDR3 protein. This sample yields over 300,000 distinct CDR3 sequences, of which about 14% are seen a single time; approximately 9.9% belongs to the top ten.

The TCR comes from a woman aged 55 to 70 with Graves' hyperthyroidism. Sequencing input: blood. V usage is TRBV4-1 and J usage is TRBJ2-1, with D perhaps matching TRBD1 or TRBD2 (6 bases each). CDR3 DNA: TGCGCCAGCAGCCAACTCAGGGGAGGAGAGCAGTTCTTC. It translates to CASSQLRGGEQFF.